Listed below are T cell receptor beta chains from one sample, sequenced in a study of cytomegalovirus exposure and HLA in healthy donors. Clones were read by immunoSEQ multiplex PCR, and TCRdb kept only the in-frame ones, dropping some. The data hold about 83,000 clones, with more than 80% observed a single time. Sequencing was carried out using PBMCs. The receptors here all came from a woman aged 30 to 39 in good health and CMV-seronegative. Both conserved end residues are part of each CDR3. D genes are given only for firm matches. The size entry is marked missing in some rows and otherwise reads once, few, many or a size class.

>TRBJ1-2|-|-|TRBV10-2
CASSADGQSNYGYTF
TGCGCCAGCAGTGCGGACGGACAAAGTAACTATGGCTACACCTTC
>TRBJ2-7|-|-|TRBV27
CASSPRPVRVRQYF
TGTGCCAGCAGTCCACGGCCTGTACGGGTCAGGCAGTACTTC
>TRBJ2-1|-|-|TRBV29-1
CSVWTISNEQFF
TGCAGCGTTTGGACTATCAGCAATGAGCAGTTCTTC
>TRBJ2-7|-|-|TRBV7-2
CASSLALPTSYEQYF
TGTGCCAGCAGCTTAGCGCTGCCTACCTCCTACGAGCAGTACTTC
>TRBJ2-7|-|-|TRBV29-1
CSVSQGWYEQYF
TGCAGCGTCTCGCAGGGTTGGTACGAGCAGTACTTC
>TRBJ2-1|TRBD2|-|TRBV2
CASSPPRTSGIYNEQFF
TGTGCCAGCAGCCCACCCCGGACTAGCGGGATTTACAATGAGCAGTTCTTC
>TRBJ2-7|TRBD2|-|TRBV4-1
CASSQVLAGLNEQYF
TGCGCCAGCAGCCAAGTACTAGCGGGGCTCAACGAGCAGTACTTC
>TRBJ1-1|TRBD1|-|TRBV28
CASRSTPGQGALGTEAFF
TGTGCCAGCAGGTCGACTCCGGGACAGGGGGCTCTAGGGACTGAAGCTTTCTTT
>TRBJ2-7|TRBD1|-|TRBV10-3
CAISEYPRGQSYEQYF
TGTGCCATCAGTGAGTATCCCAGGGGGCAGTCCTACGAGCAGTACTTC
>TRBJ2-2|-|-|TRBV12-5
CASGLFGGTGELFF
TGTGCTAGTGGTTTGTTTGGAGGCACCGGGGAGCTGTTTTTT
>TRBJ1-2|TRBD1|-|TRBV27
CASWGQRSLYGYTF
TGTGCCAGCTGGGGACAGAGAAGCCTCTATGGCTACACCTTC
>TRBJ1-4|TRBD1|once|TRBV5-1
CASSLVLGTVNEKLFF
TGCGCCAGCAGCTTGGTGTTGGGGACAGTAAATGAAAAACTGTTTTTT
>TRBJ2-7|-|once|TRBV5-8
CASSPDSPRQEQYF
TGTGCCAGCAGCCCGGACAGCCCCCGTCAGGAGCAGTACTTC
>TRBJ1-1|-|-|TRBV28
CASKVGVNTEAFF
TGTGCCAGCAAAGTAGGGGTAAACACTGAAGCTTTCTTT
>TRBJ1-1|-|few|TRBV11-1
CASSLSWGQGEAFF
TGTGCCAGCAGCTTAAGCTGGGGCCAGGGTGAAGCTTTCTTT
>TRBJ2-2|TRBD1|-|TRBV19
CASSDDRGTGSTGELFF
TGTGCCAGTAGCGACGACCGGGGGACAGGGAGTACCGGGGAGCTGTTTTTT
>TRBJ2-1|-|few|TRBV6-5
CASSEQVVYNEQFF
TGTGCCAGCAGTGAACAGGTGGTCTACAATGAGCAGTTCTTC
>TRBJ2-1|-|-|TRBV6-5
CASSYGISVSYNEQFF
TGTGCCAGCAGTTACGGTATTAGCGTATCCTACAATGAGCAGTTCTTC
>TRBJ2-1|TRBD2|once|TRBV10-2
CASSLLAANEQFF
TGCGCCAGCAGTCTTCTAGCGGCGAATGAGCAGTTCTTC
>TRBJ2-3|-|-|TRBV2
CASIRDRTTDTQYF
TGTGCCAGCATTCGTGACAGGACCACAGATACGCAGTATTTT
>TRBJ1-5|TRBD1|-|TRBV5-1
CASSLDGTVSNQPQHF
TGCGCCAGCAGCTTGGATGGGACAGTTAGCAATCAGCCCCAGCATTTT
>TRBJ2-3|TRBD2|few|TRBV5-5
CASSSGLAGPTDTQYF
TGTGCCAGCAGCTCCGGACTAGCGGGACCCACAGATACGCAGTATTTT
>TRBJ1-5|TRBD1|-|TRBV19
CASSRDRVSNQPQHF
TGTGCCAGTAGCAGGGACAGGGTAAGCAATCAGCCCCAGCATTTT
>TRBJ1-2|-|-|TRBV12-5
CASGLDHRSYGYTF
TGTGCTAGTGGTTTGGACCACAGATCCTATGGCTACACCTTC
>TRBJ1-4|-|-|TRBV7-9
CSSSSRENEKLFF
TGTTCCAGCAGCAGCAGGGAAAATGAAAAACTGTTTTTT
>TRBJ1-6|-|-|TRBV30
CAWSGGGWNSPLHF
TGTGCCTGGAGTGGGGGAGGGTGGAATTCACCCCTCCACTTT
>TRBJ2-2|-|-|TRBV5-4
CASSLGGTLSNGELFF
TGTGCCAGCAGCCTCGGCGGGACCCTCTCAAACGGGGAGCTGTTTTTT
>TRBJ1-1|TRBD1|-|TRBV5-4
CASSSVQGHNTEAFF
TGTGCCAGCAGCTCCGTACAGGGGCATAACACTGAAGCTTTCTTT
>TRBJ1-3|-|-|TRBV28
CASSFRGAGNTIYF
TGTGCCAGCAGTTTCAGGGGCGCTGGAAACACCATATATTTT
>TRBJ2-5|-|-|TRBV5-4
CTSSLRGQETQYF
TGTACCAGCAGCTTAAGGGGTCAAGAGACCCAGTACTTC
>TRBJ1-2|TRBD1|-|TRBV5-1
CASSIGQGNGYTF
TGCGCCAGCAGCATAGGACAGGGGAATGGCTACACCTTC
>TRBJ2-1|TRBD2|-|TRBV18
CASSGPSGSNEQFF
TGTGCCAGCTCAGGGCCTAGCGGGTCGAATGAGCAGTTCTTC
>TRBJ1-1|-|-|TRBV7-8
CASSFGGASRHNTEAFF
TGTGCCAGCAGCTTCGGGGGGGCGAGCCGTCACAACACTGAAGCTTTCTTT
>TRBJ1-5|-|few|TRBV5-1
CASSLQGISNQPQHF
TGCGCCAGCAGCTTGCAGGGAATTAGCAATCAGCCCCAGCATTTT
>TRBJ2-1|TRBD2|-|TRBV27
CASSLSASGSYNEQFF
TGTGCCAGCAGTTTATCCGCTAGCGGGAGTTACAATGAGCAGTTCTTC
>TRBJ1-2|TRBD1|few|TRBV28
CASSPPGQDYGYTF
TGTGCCAGCAGTCCCCCGGGACAGGACTATGGCTACACCTTC
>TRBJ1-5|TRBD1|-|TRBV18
CASSQTGEGLGNQPQHF
TGTGCCAGCTCACAGACAGGGGAAGGGCTTGGCAATCAGCCCCAGCATTTT
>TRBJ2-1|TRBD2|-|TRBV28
CASSSDAGGRMNEQFF
TGTGCCAGCAGTTCTGATGCGGGAGGGCGGATGAATGAGCAGTTCTTC
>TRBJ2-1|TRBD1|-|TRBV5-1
CASSEGQVGDEQFF
TGCGCCAGCAGCGAGGGACAGGTCGGCGATGAGCAGTTCTTC
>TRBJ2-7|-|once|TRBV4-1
CASSQPSGYYEQYF
TGCGCCAGCAGCCAGCCGTCCGGTTATTACGAGCAGTACTTC
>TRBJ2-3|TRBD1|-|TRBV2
CASSAGWTGTSTDTQYF
TGTGCCAGCAGTGCGGGGTGGACAGGGACTAGCACAGATACGCAGTATTTT
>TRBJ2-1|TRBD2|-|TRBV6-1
CASSERVGRANNEQFF
TGTGCCAGCAGTGAACGCGTCGGGAGGGCCAATAATGAGCAGTTCTTC
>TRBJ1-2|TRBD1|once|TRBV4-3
CASSQTGGNYGYTF
TGCGCCAGCAGCCAGACAGGGGGAAACTATGGCTACACCTTC